These 18 T cell receptor beta chains came from one sample sequenced in a study of blood T cell repertoires in COVID-19. Profiling relied on immunoSEQ multiplex PCR, and the TCRdb table lists in-frame clones only, not all of them. This sample carries around 330,000 clones, around 89% of them seen once, and the ten largest clones take approximately 4%. The specimen sequenced was peripheral blood. These receptors were taken from a woman aged 45-65 years with active or convalescent COVID-19.

CDR3 amino acids: CASSFWGGNQPQHF. DNA of the CDR3: TGTGCCAGCAGTTTTTGGGGAGGCAATCAGCCCCAGCATTTT. The chain links TRBV27 to TRBJ1-5, with D unresolved. The CDR3 extends over 14 amino acids. The germline V and J ends were trimmed by 3 bases and 2 bases, with 8 bases remaining between them. Germline lookup yields CDR1 MNHEY and CDR2 SMNVEV (reference sequence).

The chain employs TRBV6-2 or TRBV6-3 and TRBJ1-6; 9 nucleotides align to TRBD1. V trimming: 6 bases; J trimming: 9 bases; junction bases outside the gene matches: 6. This CDR3 region has 14 residues. The germline CDR1 and CDR2 sequences are MNHEY and SVGEGT. This CDR3 is CASSLDRGGSPLHF. The CDR3 coding sequence is TGTGCCAGCAGCTTGGACAGGGGAGGTTCACCCCTCCACTTT.

The chain recombines TRBV12-3 or TRBV12-4 with TRBJ2-1; no clear D gene. With 5 bases removed from V and 6 bases from J, the gap between germline ends came to 8 bases. There are 12 residues in the CDR3. As DNA, the CDR3 is TGTGCCAGCAGTCCTTTCGGCAATGAGCAGTTCTTC. Encoded protein: CASSPFGNEQFF.

This clone was picked up one time. The gene calls are TRBV9 and TRBJ2-7, with a weak D call TRBD2 (6 bases). CDR1 and CDR2 (germline): SGDLS, YYNGEE. The CDR3 extends over 13 amino acids. Trimming took off 4 bases at V and 4 bases at J, with 12 bases between the two ends. The CDR3 loop is CASSLRLGYEQYF. CDR3 in DNA: TGTGCCAGCAGCCTTCGACTAGGATACGAGCAGTACTTC.

The chain combines TRBV5-3 with TRBJ1-4; D is possibly TRBD1 (6 bases). TRBV5-3 is an ORF, with its function uncertain. The CDR3 is made up of 14 amino acids. V was shortened by 3 bases and J by 6 bases, with 12 bases between the two germline ends. The CDR3 DNA reads TGTGCCAGAAGCTGTCGGACAGATGATGAAAAACTGTTTTTT. Its translation is CARSCRTDDEKLFF.

The chain combines TRBV6-6 with TRBJ1-1; D unresolved. The CDR3 has 14 amino acids. Germline values: CDR1 MNHNY, CDR2 SVGAGI (reference sequence). Trimming removed 4 bases from V and 5 bases from J, with 14 bases in between. The CDR3 loop reads CASSSLAQETEAFF. DNA of the CDR3: TGTGCCAGCAGTTCCCTTGCACAAGAAACTGAAGCTTTCTTT.

The CDR3 DNA reads TGTGCCTTGGATACAGGGGCTCAGTGGGAAAAACTGTTTTTT. Protein product: CALDTGAQWEKLFF. The genes are TRBV30 and TRBJ1-4; 7 positions agree with TRBD1. CDR1 and CDR2 (germline): GTSNPN, SVGIG (reference sequence). This CDR3 contains 14 residues. With V trimmed by 7 bases and J by 8 bases, 13 bases remained unmatched.

The V gene is TRBV5-1, the J gene TRBJ2-7, with 9 bases that match TRBD1. The CDR3 is 16 amino acids. CDR1 and CDR2 (germline): SGHRS, YFSETQ. V shed 0 bases and J 6 bases; nucleotides not matched to a gene: 10. CDR3 residues: CASSLGTGVARGEQYF. The CDR3 coding sequence is TGCGCCAGCAGCTTGGGGACAGGGGTAGCTCGCGGCGAGCAGTACTTC.

V is TRBV18 and J is TRBJ2-2, with 7 bases identical to TRBD2. The germline V gene encodes CDR1 KGHSH and CDR2 LQKENI. The CDR3 is made up of 15 amino acids. With 3 bases clipped from V and 6 bases from J, the junction kept 7 bases outside the gene matches. Written as DNA, the CDR3 is TGTGCCAGCTCACCCCCCAACGCGGGAGCCGGGGAGCTGTTTTTT. Its protein is CASSPPNAGAGELFF. The complete variable domain, with remaining parts taken from reference TRBV18 and TRBJ2-2, reads NAGVMQNPRHLVRRRGQEARLRCSPMKGHSHVYWYRQLPEEGLKFMVYLQKENIIDESGMPKERFSAEFPKEGPSILRIQQVVRGDSAAYFCASSPPNAGAGELFFGEGSRLTVL.

The chain combines TRBV30 with TRBJ1-3, with D uncertain. V gave up 3 bases and J gave up 4 bases, with 7 bases separating them. The CDR3 covers 12 residues. Germline V gene data show CDR1 as GTSNPN and CDR2 as SVGIG (reference sequence). DNA for the CDR3: TGTGCCTGGAGCCGGTCCGGAAACACCATATATTTT. It specifies CAWSRSGNTIYF. Full variable domain (rest looked up from reference TRBV30 and TRBJ1-3): SQTIHQWPATLVQPVGSPLSLECTVEGTSNPNLYWYRQAAGRGLQLLFYSVGIGQISSEVPQNLSASRPQDRQFILSSKKLLLSDSGFYLCAWSRSGNTIYFGEGSWLTVV.

The chain joins TRBV9 to TRBJ2-7; 9 bases align to TRBD1. Germline V CDR1 and CDR2: SGDLS, YYNGEE. The V and J ends lost 4 bases and 3 bases, in that order; junction bases with no gene match: 8. The CDR3 totals 15 residues. CDR3 in amino acids: CASSPTGQGFYEQYF. CDR3 nucleotides: TGTGCCAGCAGCCCAACGGGACAGGGTTTCTACGAGCAGTACTTC. Together with reference TRBV9 and TRBJ2-7, the CDR3 gives the full variable domain: DSGVTQTPKHLITATGQRVTLRCSPRSGDLSVYWYQQSLDQGLQFLIQYYNGEERAKGNILERFSAQQFPDLHSELNLSSLELGDSALYFCASSPTGQGFYEQYFGPGTRLTVT.

As regards this clone: Relative to the germline gene, one junction end is altered; a read error may explain this. The V gene is TRBV7-9, the J gene TRBJ1-1, with D possibly being TRBD1 (5 bases). CDR1 and CDR2 from the germline V gene are SEHNR and FQNEAQ (reference sequence). The CDR3 is 14 residues long. CDR3 loop: CASSLTTANTEAFF. DNA of the CDR3: TGTGCCAGCAGCTTAACGACAGCTAACACTGAGGCTTTCTTT.

J is TRBJ1-6 and V is TRBV9; a possible D gene is TRBD1 (6 bases). The CDR3 spans 15 residues. With 2 bases removed from V and 8 bases from J, the gap between germline ends came to 14 bases. The V gene's germline CDR1 is SGDLS and CDR2 YYNGEE. The CDR3 coding sequence is TGTGCCAGCAGCGTCTTCGCAGGGGCGGATTCACCCCTCCACTTT. It is translated as CASSVFAGADSPLHF.

The chain combines TRBV11-2 with TRBJ2-2, with D perhaps matching TRBD2 (5 bases). Germline-derived CDR1 and CDR2 are SGHAT and FQNNGV. The V end was cut by 5 bases, the J end by 1 base, with 11 bases between. The CDR3 is 15 residues long. Here the CDR3 reads CASSRGRQNTGELFF. As DNA, the CDR3 is TGTGCCAGCAGCCGAGGGAGACAGAACACCGGGGAGCTGTTTTTT.

V and J are TRBV9 and TRBJ2-1; 9 bases agree with TRBD2. The CDR3 extends over 15 amino acids. From germline, CDR1 is SGDLS and CDR2 YYNGEE. Germline trimming cut 1 base from V and 6 bases from J; bases unmatched to any gene: 5. CDR3 coding DNA: TGTGCCAGCAGCGTACTAGCGGGATTGGGCAATGAGCAGTTCTTC. Protein product: CASSVLAGLGNEQFF.

The chain links TRBV19 to TRBJ1-1; D unresolved. Germline V gene lookup returns CDR1 LNHDA and CDR2 SQIVND (reference sequence). The CDR3 totals 13 residues. The V end lost 7 bases, the J end lost 4 bases, and 13 bases lay between the germline ends. The CDR3 sequence: CASTVSGGTEAFF. The CDR3 DNA follows: TGTGCCAGTACCGTTTCGGGAGGCACTGAAGCTTTCTTT.

The V gene is TRBV12-5, the J gene TRBJ1-5; 8 positions match TRBD1. J lost 5 bases, V lost 6 bases, and 3 bases had no gene match. This CDR3 comprises 13 residues. Germline assignment: CDR1 LGHNT and CDR2 FRNRAP. Here the CDR3 reads CASGGQEYQPQHF. CDR3 bases: TGTGCTAGTGGGGGACAGGAATATCAGCCCCAGCATTTT.

A word on this clone: The junction and the germline gene differ at one end; a read error may be behind it. The rearrangement joins TRBV5-1 to TRBJ2-1; TRBD1 aligns across 8 bases. Germline CDR1 and CDR2: SGHRS and YFSETQ. The CDR3 is made up of 15 amino acids. CDR3 sequence (DNA): TGCGCCAGCAGCTCCGGGACAGGTACCTACATTGAGCAGTTCTTC. Translated, it gives CASSSGTGTYIEQFF.